Listed below are T cell receptor beta chains from one sample, sequenced in a study of STAT5B mutations in CD4+ large granular lymphocyte leukemia. Only in-frame clones appear in the TCRdb table, and some are missing; sequencing was by immunoSEQ multiplex PCR. The sample has roughly 30,000 clones, 85% to 90% seen once. The sample taken for sequencing was CD4+ T cells from blood buffy coats. The origin of the receptors is a human donor in good health. Both conserved end residues are part of each CDR3. D genes are given only for firm matches. Size is omitted from some rows. Given values are once, few, many or a class for expanded clones.

d_gene	abundance	j_gene	v_gene	CDR3nt	CDR3aa
.	.	TRBJ1-2	TRBV18	TGTGCCAGCTCACCCAGGGATGGCGCTAACTATGGCTACACCTTC	CASSPRDGANYGYTF
TRBD1	.	TRBJ1-5	TRBV4-1	TGCGCCAGCAGCCAATTCCTCGTTGGGGGACAGGGGGACGAGCCCCAGCATTTT	CASSQFLVGGQGDEPQHF
TRBD1	.	TRBJ2-7	TRBV19	TGTGCCAGTAGCTCCGCTGGGACAGGGGCCTACGAGCAGTACTTC	CASSSAGTGAYEQYF
.	.	TRBJ1-1	TRBV7-8	TGTGCCAGCAGCTTAGAGGGAACCACTGAAGCTTTCTTT	CASSLEGTTEAFF
.	.	TRBJ2-3	TRBV7-2	TGTGCCAGCAGCTTCGGACTATACTCAGATACGCAGTATTTT	CASSFGLYSDTQYF
TRBD1	.	TRBJ2-7	TRBV7-9	TGTGCCAGCAGCTCAGGGGGCTCCTACGAGCAGTACTTC	CASSSGGSYEQYF
.	.	TRBJ1-5	TRBV5-6	TGTGCCAGCAGCTCCTACGCAGGGGTTAGCAATCAGCCCCAGCATTTT	CASSSYAGVSNQPQHF
.	.	TRBJ2-3	TRBV19	TGTGCCAGTAGTATCGCCTGGGGGGATACGCAGTATTTT	CASSIAWGDTQYF
TRBD2	.	TRBJ2-1	TRBV5-1	TGCGCCAGCAGCTTGGGGGGGACTAGCGGGAGGGGCTCCTACAATGAGCAGTTCTTC	CASSLGGTSGRGSYNEQFF
TRBD2	.	TRBJ2-3	TRBV7-9	TGTGCCAGCAGCTTTAGCGGGAGCACAGATACGCAGTATTTT	CASSFSGSTDTQYF
.	.	TRBJ1-2	TRBV7-9	TGTGCCAGCAGCTTATCGGGGCCTAGCGGCTACACCTTC	CASSLSGPSGYTF
TRBD1	.	TRBJ2-3	TRBV5-1	TGCGCCAGCAGCTTGGGGCAGTCGACAGGGCCGGATACGCAGTATTTT	CASSLGQSTGPDTQYF
.	once	TRBJ1-5	TRBV27	TGTGCCAGCAGCGTGGGGCCGGGTATTAATCAGCCCCAGCATTTT	CASSVGPGINQPQHF
TRBD2	.	TRBJ2-1	TRBV29-1	TGCAGCGTTGATAAGCTAGCGGGAGAAAATGAGCAGTTCTTC	CSVDKLAGENEQFF
TRBD2	.	TRBJ2-3	TRBV4-2	TGTGCCAGCAGCCAAGATGCGGCTAGCGGGAGTTTCACAGATACGCAGTATTTT	CASSQDAASGSFTDTQYF
.	.	TRBJ1-6	TRBV5-1	TGCGCCAGCAGCGTGGGACCCGGAGGAAATTCACCCCTCCACTTT	CASSVGPGGNSPLHF
.	.	TRBJ2-3	TRBV15	TGTGCCACCAGCAGATCCTTCACCACAGATACGCAGTATTTT	CATSRSFTTDTQYF
.	.	TRBJ1-1	TRBV11-2	TGTGCCAGCAGCTTAGGGTCGAACACTGAAGCTTTCTTT	CASSLGSNTEAFF
TRBD1	.	TRBJ2-7	TRBV29-1	TGCAGCGTTCGCGGGACAGGCGTAGACGAGCAGTACTTC	CSVRGTGVDEQYF
.	.	TRBJ2-7	TRBV29-1	TGCAGCGTTGAAGGGGGGCCGGCCTACGAGCAGTACTTC	CSVEGGPAYEQYF
.	.	TRBJ2-5	TRBV4-1	TGCGCCAGCAGCCAAGACAGGGAGTTCCAAGAGACCCAGTACTTC	CASSQDREFQETQYF
.	.	TRBJ2-7	TRBV19	TGTGCCAGTAGTATGGGGTACGGACTGATTCAATACGAGCAGTACTTC	CASSMGYGLIQYEQYF
TRBD1	.	TRBJ2-1	TRBV7-6	TGTGCCAGCAGCCTTTACCGGGACAGTGAATCCTACAATGAGCAGTTCTTC	CASSLYRDSESYNEQFF
TRBD1	.	TRBJ2-5	TRBV6-1	TGTGCCAGCAGCTGGACAGGTATCGAAGAGACCCAGTACTTC	CASSWTGIEETQYF
.	.	TRBJ1-1	TRBV6-1	TGTGCCAGCCGCGTGGCAGCTAACACTGAAGCTTTCTTT	CASRVAANTEAFF
TRBD2	once	TRBJ2-7	TRBV6-5	TGTGCCAGCAGTTACCGTGCGGGAGGATCATACGAGCAGTACTTC	CASSYRAGGSYEQYF
TRBD2	.	TRBJ2-7	TRBV19	TGTGCCAGTAGTATCGCTAGCGGGAGTTACGAGCAGTACTTC	CASSIASGSYEQYF
TRBD2	.	TRBJ2-3	TRBV19	TGTGCCAGTAGAGGACTAGCGGGAGGCTCCGATACGCAGTATTTT	CASRGLAGGSDTQYF
.	.	TRBJ2-5	TRBV5-1	TGCGCCAGCAGCCGGGATGGGGGAAACCAAGAGACCCAGTACTTC	CASSRDGGNQETQYF
.	.	TRBJ1-4	TRBV18	TGTGCCAGCTCTCTCAGCCAGGGACCGAGGGAAAAACTGTTTTTT	CASSLSQGPREKLFF
.	once	TRBJ2-7	TRBV14	TGTGCCAGCAGCCAAGATCTCCCCACAGTCACCGACTTC	CASSQDLPTVTDF